This TCR beta chain was sequenced during a study of human T cells and chemical hapten exposure. About the study: Sensitization involved placing 2% DPC onto a roughly 2 cm by roughly 2 cm region of upper inner arm skin.

The time point is: patch test 1, 2 weeks after DPC sensitization. Regarding treatment: therapeutic diphenylcyclopropenone sensitization with weekly scalp DPC. V was pared by 1 base and J by 3 bases, with 10 bases between. CDR1 is SEHNR and CDR2 is FQNEAQ in the germline V gene (reference sequence). The CDR3 is 15 amino acids. There are many counts of this clonotype. TCRdb called the RACE reads again in MiXCR, with one record for every CDR3 protein. The profile covers some 340,000 distinct CDR3 sequences, with approximately 6.3% appearing a single time and approximately 8% taken by the ten largest. Sequencing was performed on whole blood, taken in connection with sensitization to the hapten diphenylcyclopropenone (DPC). This chain connects TRBV7-9 to TRBJ1-5; D is unresolved. The origin of this receptor is a woman aged 18-35 years with alopecia areata. Some clones in this sample may be carry-over from other donors' samples. The DNA of the CDR3 is TGTGCCAGCAGCTTAGACGTTTCTCACAATCAGCCCCAGCATTTT. Encoded protein: CASSLDVSHNQPQHF.